This TCR beta chain was recovered during a study of graft-versus-host responses after intestinal transplantation. About the study: Recipients underwent multivisceral, liver-intestinal, or isolated intestinal transplants. Uniformly, recipients were administered anti-thymocyte globulin induction with subsequent tacrolimus and steroids for two to three years. General study results and limits: HvG clone declines early post-transplant were associated with peak circulating GvH levels. Elevated graft-versus-host to host-versus-graft clonal ratios in allografts were recorded for patients with graft-donor T cell macrochimerism.

As for this clone: The antigen is unknown.

Profiling relied on immunoSEQ multiplex PCR, and the TCRdb table lists in-frame clones only, not all of them. The table records tens of thousands of clones, roughly 90% of them present only once. The sequence was obtained from a human donor who received an intestinal transplant. Source: unstimulated CD8+ T cells sorted from spleen or lymph node cells, taken before intestinal transplant.

The CDR3 loop is CASSVRIGGNYGYTF. The CDR3 nucleotides read TGTGCCAGCAGTGTGAGGATAGGGGGCAACTATGGCTACACCTTC. This sequence joins TRBV27 and TRBJ1-2; TRBD1 matches at 7 bases. With 5 bases clipped from V and 2 bases from J, the junction kept 8 bases outside the gene matches. The CDR3 runs 15 residues. Germline V gives CDR1 MNHEY, CDR2 SMNVEV (reference sequence).